One T cell receptor beta chain is described in this entry. Its antigen is undetermined. The data belong to a study of T cells in localized non-small cell lung cancer. General study points: The study found T cell clonality highest in uninvolved adjacent lung, above tumor.

Lung tissue at least 2 cm from the tumor margin was confirmed free of atypia. Germline V CDR1 and CDR2: MDHEN, SYDVKM. The V end was cut by 3 bases, the J end by 5 bases, with 22 bases between. The CDR3 runs to 17 residues. The protocol was immunoSEQ multiplex PCR, while the TCRdb copy is restricted to in-frame clones and leaves out a portion. The sample has about 1,500 clones, 24% seen once; the top ten hold around 9%. The chain carries TRBV28 and TRBJ2-5; a weak D match, TRBD2 (7 bases). This TCR derives from a female donor over 55 with stage II squamous cell lung carcinoma. This specimen was normal lung tissue next to the tumor, taken before any cancer treatment. CDR3 in DNA: TGTGCCAGCAGTTTGATGGGGCGAGGGGGGGCCTCCGAGACCCAGTACTTC. Protein sequence: CASSLMGRGGASETQYF.